This is a list of T cell receptor beta chains from one sample in a study of somatic mutations in cytotoxic T cells in rheumatoid arthritis. The data were produced by immunoSEQ multiplex PCR, yet TCRdb's version contains in-frame clones alone and is incomplete. Here the sample spans 19,000 or so clones, under 85% being singletons. The sample comprised CD8+ T cells sorted from blood. Receptor source: a man between 18 and 35 years old with rheumatoid arthritis. Each CDR3 is given with its conserved first and last residue. D genes are given only for firm matches. Rows give clone size only sometimes, using once, few, many, or a class for an expanded clone.

TRBJ1-6,.,TRBV11-2,.,TGTGCCAGCAGCTTAAGGGCAAGCTCCTATAATTCACCCCTCCACTTT,CASSLRASSYNSPLHF
TRBJ1-2,.,TRBV4-3,.,TGCGCCAGCAGCCAAGATCGGAGTGGCTACACCTTC,CASSQDRSGYTF
TRBJ2-5,once,TRBV9,.,TGTGCCAGCAGCGTCGCGGGGGAGACCCAGTACTTC,CASSVAGETQYF
TRBJ2-3,.,TRBV9,TRBD2,TGTGCCAGCAGCGGTCTAGGACGGGGGGGCACAGATACGCAGTATTTT,CASSGLGRGGTDTQYF
TRBJ1-1,.,TRBV28,.,TGTGCCAGCACAGTCCTAGGAATGAACACTGAAGCTTTCTTT,CASTVLGMNTEAFF
TRBJ2-7,.,TRBV7-9,.,TGTGCCAGCAGCTTACCCCCCCCTAAACAGGGCGTGGAGGGCGAGCAGTACTTC,CASSLPPPKQGVEGEQYF
TRBJ1-1,few,TRBV15,.,TGTGCCACCAGCAGAGGGACACACACTGAAGCTTTCTTT,CATSRGTHTEAFF
TRBJ2-1,.,TRBV27,.,TGTGCCAGCAGTATAGGACTAGGGGGAGTCAATGAGCAGTTCTTC,CASSIGLGGVNEQFF
TRBJ2-7,.,TRBV15,.,TGTGCCACCAGCAGGGGCAGGGAATCCTACGAGCAGTACTTC,CATSRGRESYEQYF
TRBJ1-4,.,TRBV9,TRBD1,TGTGCCAGCAGCGTAGGGCCGACAGGGACAAATGAAAAACTGTTTTTT,CASSVGPTGTNEKLFF
TRBJ1-1,.,TRBV28,.,TGTGCCAGCAGTTTGGGTGGGAACACTGAAGCTTTCTTT,CASSLGGNTEAFF
TRBJ2-3,.,TRBV28,.,TGTGCCAGCAGTTCCTGGACAGCAAGCACAGATACGCAGTATTTT,CASSSWTASTDTQYF
TRBJ2-5,.,TRBV7-7,.,TGTGCTGTCGGGACTTCTTCGGAGACCCAGTACTTC,CAVGTSSETQYF
TRBJ2-3,once,TRBV14,.,TGTGCCAGCAGCCAGGGTTACGGGGCAGAGACGCAGTATTTT,CASSQGYGAETQYF
TRBJ2-1,.,TRBV27,TRBD2,TGTGCCAGCAGTTTAGCTCAGCGGGACGGTGGTTTTGAGCAGTTCTTC,CASSLAQRDGGFEQFF
TRBJ2-7,few,TRBV9,TRBD1,TGTGCCAGCAGCGTAGAAGAGGGGGCCGACGAGCAGTACTTC,CASSVEEGADEQYF
TRBJ1-2,.,TRBV4-1,.,TGCGCCAGCAGCCAAGAGGCAGCTGGATATGGCTACACCTTC,CASSQEAAGYGYTF
TRBJ1-6,.,TRBV10-1,.,TGCGCCAGCAGTGAGGAGAGCTCCTATAATTCACCCCTCCACTTT,CASSEESSYNSPLHF
TRBJ1-1,.,TRBV4-1,TRBD1,TGCGCCAGCAGGCAGAGACAGGGGAACACTGAAGCTTTCTTT,CASRQRQGNTEAFF
TRBJ1-1,.,TRBV6-1,.,TGTGCCAGCAGTGAATTGTACGAGGCGATTGAAGCTTTCTTT,CASSELYEAIEAFF
TRBJ2-3,.,TRBV19,TRBD2,TGTGGTTCTAGCGGGGGGGCCGAGGCAGATACGCAGTATTTT,CGSSGGAEADTQYF
TRBJ1-2,.,TRBV6-1,TRBD1,TGTGCCAGCAGTGACGAAGGACAGGCCCGGAGAGGCTATGGCTACACCTTC,CASSDEGQARRGYGYTF
TRBJ2-7,few,TRBV27,TRBD1,TGTGCCAGCAGTTCGGGACAGGGGGCTGGCGAGCAGTACTTC,CASSSGQGAGEQYF
TRBJ1-5,.,TRBV27,.,TGTGCCAGCAGTTTAATCGGGGCCGCTCAGCCCCAGCATTTT,CASSLIGAAQPQHF
TRBJ2-7,.,TRBV7-9,.,TGTGCCAGCGAAGGGGTAGTTAACTACGAGCAGTACTTC,CASEGVVNYEQYF
TRBJ2-7,.,TRBV5-6,TRBD1,TGTGCCAGCAGCTTAGCCGGGACAGACCCCTACGAGCAGTACTTC,CASSLAGTDPYEQYF
TRBJ1-2,few,TRBV4-3,TRBD1,TGCGCCAGCAGCCAAGGTCTCTCGGGGACAGTCTACACCTTC,CASSQGLSGTVYTF
TRBJ2-5,.,TRBV2,.,TGTGCCAGCAGCCGTAACAGGGCCCCCCAAGAGACCCAGTACTTC,CASSRNRAPQETQYF
TRBJ2-1,.,TRBV19,.,TGTGCCAGTAGTATAGTCGGGGCCCAGGAGCAGTTCTTC,CASSIVGAQEQFF
TRBJ1-5,few,TRBV27,.,TGTGCCAGCAGTTTACGCAGTAGCAATCAGCCCCAGCATTTT,CASSLRSSNQPQHF
TRBJ1-1,once,TRBV4-3,.,TGCGCCAGCAGCCAAGATCGGGTCTTTAGTGGCACTGAAGCTTTCTTT,CASSQDRVFSGTEAFF
TRBJ1-5,.,TRBV2,.,TGTGCCAGCAGTGACGATAGCAATCAGCCCCAGCATTTT,CASSDDSNQPQHF
TRBJ2-7,.,TRBV5-4,.,TGTGCCAGCAGCTTGGAGTATTCTGGCAGGGATCTTTCCTACGAGCAGTACTTC,CASSLEYSGRDLSYEQYF
TRBJ2-7,once,TRBV2,.,TGTGCCAGCAGTGAACCTGGGACGGGATCCTACGAGCAGTACTTC,CASSEPGTGSYEQYF
TRBJ1-2,.,TRBV6-5,.,TGTGCCACTCAAGGGGTGGACACCACCTATTATGGCTACACCTTC,CATQGVDTTYYGYTF
TRBJ2-3,.,TRBV9,.,TGTGCCAGCAGCGTAGGTTCTCTCACAGATACGCAGTATTTT,CASSVGSLTDTQYF
TRBJ2-1,.,TRBV5-1,TRBD2,TGCGCCAGCAGCTTGAAGGCGAGCGGGGGAACTGCTCATCCCTACAATGAGCAGTTCTTC,CASSLKASGGTAHPYNEQFF
TRBJ2-2,.,TRBV2,TRBD1,TGTGCCAGCCAATCCCTTAGGACAGGGGCAAGGGCCGGGGAGCTGTTTTTT,CASQSLRTGARAGELFF
TRBJ2-7,.,TRBV19,TRBD1,TGTGCCAGTAGTCACAGGGGGGCCGTTACCGAGCAGTACTTC,CASSHRGAVTEQYF
TRBJ2-2,.,TRBV9,.,TGTGCCAGCAGCGTCGACCTCGGGGGATTGAACACCGGGGAGCTGTTTTTT,CASSVDLGGLNTGELFF
TRBJ1-6,.,TRBV28,.,TGTGCCAGCAGCCTCCCCCAGGGCTCAAATTCACCCCTCCACTTT,CASSLPQGSNSPLHF
TRBJ1-5,once,TRBV7-2,.,TGTGCCAGCAGCTCTACCGGGACAAATCAGCCCCAGCATTTT,CASSSTGTNQPQHF
TRBJ2-2,once,TRBV19,.,TGTGCCAGTTCCGAGGCCGGGGAGCTGTTTTTT,CASSEAGELFF
TRBJ1-2,.,TRBV28,.,TGTGCCAGCATGGGTCATAACTATGGCTACACCTTC,CASMGHNYGYTF
TRBJ2-7,once,TRBV19,TRBD2,TGTGCCAGTAGTCCTTGGGTAGCGGGGTCGGCCTACGAGCAGTACTTC,CASSPWVAGSAYEQYF
TRBJ2-5,.,TRBV30,.,TGTGCCTGGAGTGTCCCAATAGATCCAGAGACCCAGTACTTC,CAWSVPIDPETQYF
TRBJ2-3,.,TRBV4-3,.,TGCGCCAGCAGCCAAGCTCGGACACCCACAGATACGCAGTATTTT,CASSQARTPTDTQYF
TRBJ1-1,.,TRBV19,.,TGTGCCTCCCTTCTAGGCACTGAAGCTTTCTTT,CASLLGTEAFF
TRBJ2-1,.,TRBV21-1,.,TGTGCCAGCAGCACCAATGGGTTGGGACAGTACAATGAGCAGTTCTTC,CASSTNGLGQYNEQFF
TRBJ1-4,.,TRBV19,TRBD1,TGTGCCAGTAGTGTTAGGACAGGGATCTCTGAAAAACTGTTTTTT,CASSVRTGISEKLFF
TRBJ1-2,.,TRBV19,TRBD1,TGTGCCAGTAGTATCCTGACAGGGGGGTATGGCTACACCTTC,CASSILTGGYGYTF
TRBJ2-3,.,TRBV27,.,TGTGCCAGCAGCCCACAAAAACAGGGAAGTACGCAGTATTTT,CASSPQKQGSTQYF
TRBJ1-2,.,TRBV9,TRBD1,TGTGCCAGCAGCGCCGGGACAGCTAACTATGGCTACACCTTC,CASSAGTANYGYTF
TRBJ1-5,.,TRBV6-7,.,TGTGCCAGCAGTTACTCGCCTCTTAGGAAGGGGACGAGGGATCAGCCCCAGCATTTT,CASSYSPLRKGTRDQPQHF
TRBJ2-4,.,TRBV6-1,.,TGTGCCAGCAGTGCCCCGAGGGGAGCCAAAAACATTCAGTACTTC,CASSAPRGAKNIQYF
TRBJ1-4,.,TRBV30,TRBD1,TGTGCCTGGAGCGACGACAGGGGGTTTAGAAAACTGTTTTTT,CAWSDDRGFRKLFF
TRBJ1-5,.,TRBV4-1,.,TGCGCCAGCAGCCAAGATCCGGGTCCTAATCAGCCCCAGCATTTT,CASSQDPGPNQPQHF
TRBJ1-1,.,TRBV15,.,TGTGCCACCAGCAGGTACCCGATGGGAATGAACACTGAAGCTTTCTTT,CATSRYPMGMNTEAFF
TRBJ2-5,.,TRBV10-3,TRBD2,TGTGCCATCAGTGCGCGGGAGACGGACCAAGAGACCCAGTACTTC,CAISARETDQETQYF